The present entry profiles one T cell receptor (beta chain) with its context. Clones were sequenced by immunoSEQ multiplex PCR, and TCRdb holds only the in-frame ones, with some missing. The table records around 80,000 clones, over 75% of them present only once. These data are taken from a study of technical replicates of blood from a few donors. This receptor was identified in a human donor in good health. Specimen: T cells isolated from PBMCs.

The CDR3 nucleotides read TGTGCCAGCAGTTACTTGGGACAGGGACCTAATGAGCAGTTCTTC. Amino acid sequence: CASSYLGQGPNEQFF. The chain combines TRBV6-5 with TRBJ2-1; 9 bases agree with TRBD1. The CDR3 is made up of 15 amino acids. Germline V gene sequence: CDR1 MNHEY, CDR2 SVGAGI. V gave up 1 base and J gave up 7 bases; unmatched junction bases: 5.